These T cell receptor beta chains were read from a single sample in a study of identical twins. TCRdb called the 5' RACE reads again in MiXCR, with one record for every CDR3 protein. The repertoire holds roughly 1.6 million distinct CDR3 sequences, with about 30% as singletons. Material for sequencing was cord blood. Source of these receptors: a newborn girl in good health. CDR3s include the opening cysteine and the closing phenylalanine or tryptophan. D genes are given only for firm matches. Rows may omit the clone size; those that give it use once, few, many or a size class.

V	D	J	size	DNA	CDR3
TRBV27	TRBD2	TRBJ2-7	NA	TGTGCCAGCAGTTTAGGGACTACCGGTACCTACGAGCAGTACTTC	CASSLGTTGTYEQYF
TRBV6-1	TRBD1	TRBJ2-7	many	TGTGCCAGCAGTAAGGGACAGGGCGGCTACGAGCAGTACTTC	CASSKGQGGYEQYF
TRBV20-1	TRBD2	TRBJ2-5	NA	TGCAGTGCTAACCCTAGCGGGGGGGATCAAGAGACCCAGTACTTC	CSANPSGGDQETQYF
TRBV20-1	TRBD2	TRBJ2-1	NA	TGCAGACTAGCGGGCTCCTACAATGAGCAGTTCTTC	CRLAGSYNEQFF
TRBV27	NA	TRBJ2-1	few	TGTGCCAGCAGTTTATATTTTGCCGGGGATGAGCAGTTCTTC	CASSLYFAGDEQFF
TRBV12-3/TRBV12-4	NA	TRBJ2-3	few	TGTGCCAGCAGTTCACACAGGCCCCGCACAGATACGCAGTATTTT	CASSSHRPRTDTQYF
TRBV4-2	TRBD1	TRBJ2-7	NA	TGTGCCAGCAGCCAAGAGAGGGGGCTGTACAATGAGCAGTACTTC	CASSQERGLYNEQYF
TRBV12-3/TRBV12-4	NA	TRBJ1-2	many	TGTGCCAGCAGCCGCCAGATGAACTATGGCTACACCTTC	CASSRQMNYGYTF
TRBV2	NA	TRBJ2-1	few	TGTGCCAGCAGTGAATCCGTCTTGGGGGAGCAGTTCTTC	CASSESVLGEQFF
TRBV20-1	NA	TRBJ2-7	NA	TGCAGTGCTAGGGGTTGGGGTCTAGCGTCTGTGGGAAGCTCCTACGAGCAGTACTTC	CSARGWGLASVGSSYEQYF
TRBV24-1	NA	TRBJ1-1	NA	TGTGCCACCAGTGTTGCAGATCCACCCCAAGCTTTCTTT	CATSVADPPQAFF
TRBV24-1	TRBD2	TRBJ2-1	NA	TGTGTCACCAGTGACGAAGACAGAAACGGACTAGCGAGTGAGCAGTTCTTC	CVTSDEDRNGLASEQFF
TRBV6-6	NA	TRBJ2-2	few	TGTGCCAGCAGTTACGAGCTGCGAGTCGGGGAGCTGTTTTTT	CASSYELRVGELFF
TRBV5-1	NA	TRBJ2-2	NA	TGCGCCAGCAGCCCCACCTGGGGGCTGGGCACCGGGGAGCTGTTTTTT	CASSPTWGLGTGELFF
TRBV12-3/TRBV12-4	NA	TRBJ1-1	few	TGTGCCAGCAGTTTATTTGCAGCGGGGAACACTGAAGCTTTCTTT	CASSLFAAGNTEAFF
TRBV7-2	NA	TRBJ2-7	once	TGTGCCAGCAGCGGCAGCCCGGTCCCCTACGAGCAGTACTTC	CASSGSPVPYEQYF
TRBV25-1	TRBD1	TRBJ1-5	few	TGTGCCAGCAGTGCTCGACAGGGCCGCAATCAGCCCCAGCATTTT	CASSARQGRNQPQHF
TRBV29-1	TRBD1	TRBJ1-2	few	TGCAGCGTTGCCCGAAGGGGGCGGCGAGGCTACACCTTC	CSVARRGRRGYTF
TRBV18	NA	TRBJ2-5	NA	TGTGCCAGCATCAGGAGTACGGATGAGCAGTACTTC	CASIRSTDEQYF
TRBV6-5	TRBD2	TRBJ2-1	few	TGTGCCAGCAGTTCCACTAGCGGGAAAGGGTGGGAGCAGTTCTTC	CASSSTSGKGWEQFF
TRBV18	NA	TRBJ2-5	NA	TGTGCCAGCTCATTCCACCCACCATTCCAAGAGACCCAGTACTTC	CASSFHPPFQETQYF
TRBV10-2	NA	TRBJ2-7	few	TGCGCCAGCAGTGTCTACAGCTCCTACGAGCAGTACTTC	CASSVYSSYEQYF
TRBV7-2	TRBD1	TRBJ1-6	NA	TGTGCCAGCAGCCGACAGGGGAGTAATCCACCCCTCCACTTT	CASSRQGSNPPLHF